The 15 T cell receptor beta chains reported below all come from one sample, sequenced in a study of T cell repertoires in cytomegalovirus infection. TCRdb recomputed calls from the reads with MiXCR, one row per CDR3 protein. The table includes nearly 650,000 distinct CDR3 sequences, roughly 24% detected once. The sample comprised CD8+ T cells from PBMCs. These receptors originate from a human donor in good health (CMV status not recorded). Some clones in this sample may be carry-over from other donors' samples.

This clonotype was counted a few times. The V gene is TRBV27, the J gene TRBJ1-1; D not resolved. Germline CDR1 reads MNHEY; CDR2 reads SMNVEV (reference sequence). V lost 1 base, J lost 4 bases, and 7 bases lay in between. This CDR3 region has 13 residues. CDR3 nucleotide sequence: TGTGCCAGCAGTTTATGGGTGAGCACTGAAGCTTTCTTT. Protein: CASSLWVSTEAFF.

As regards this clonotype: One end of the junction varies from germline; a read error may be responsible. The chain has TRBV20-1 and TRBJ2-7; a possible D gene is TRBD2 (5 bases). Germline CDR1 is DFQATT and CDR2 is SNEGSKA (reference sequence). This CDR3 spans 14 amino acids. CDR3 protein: CSAREVTGTYEQYF. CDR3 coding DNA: TGCAGTGCCAGAGAGGTTACGGGAACCTACGAGCAGTACTTC.

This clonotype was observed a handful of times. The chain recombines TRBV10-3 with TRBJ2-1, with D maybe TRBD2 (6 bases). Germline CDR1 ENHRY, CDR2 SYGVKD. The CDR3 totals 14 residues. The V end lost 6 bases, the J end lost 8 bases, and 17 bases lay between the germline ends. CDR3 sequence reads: CAISGGTVIDEQFF. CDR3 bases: TGTGCCATCAGCGGGGGAACCGTTATCGATGAGCAGTTCTTC.

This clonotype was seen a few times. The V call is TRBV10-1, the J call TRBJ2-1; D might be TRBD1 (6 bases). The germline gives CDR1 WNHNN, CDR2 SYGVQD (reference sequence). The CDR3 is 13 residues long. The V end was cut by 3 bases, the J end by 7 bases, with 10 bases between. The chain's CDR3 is CASSDQGPNEQFF. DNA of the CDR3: TGCGCCAGCAGTGACCAGGGGCCAAATGAGCAGTTCTTC.

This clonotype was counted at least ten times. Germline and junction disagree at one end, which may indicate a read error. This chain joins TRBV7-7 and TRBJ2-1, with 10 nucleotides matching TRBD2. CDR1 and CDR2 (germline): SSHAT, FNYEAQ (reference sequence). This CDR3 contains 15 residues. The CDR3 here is CASSLGTSANNEQFF. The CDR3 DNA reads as TGTGCTAGCAGCTTAGGGACTAGCGCTAACAATGAGCAGTTCTTC.

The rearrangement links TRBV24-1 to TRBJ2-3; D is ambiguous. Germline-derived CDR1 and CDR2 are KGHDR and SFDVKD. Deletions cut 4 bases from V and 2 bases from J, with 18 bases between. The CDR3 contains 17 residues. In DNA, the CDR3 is TGTGCCACCAGTGAGGGTCGATATAACCCGATCACAGATACGCAGTATTTT. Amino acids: CATSEGRYNPITDTQYF.

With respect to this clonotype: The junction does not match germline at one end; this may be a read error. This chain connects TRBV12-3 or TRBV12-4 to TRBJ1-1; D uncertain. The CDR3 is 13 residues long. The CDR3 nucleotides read TGTGTCAGCAGTTTATTCCGGGCCGCTGAAGCTTTCTTT. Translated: CVSSLFRAAEAFF.

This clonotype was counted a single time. The CDR3 DNA reads TGTGCCAGCAGTTTACGGGGACCGCAGTCCTACGAGCAGTACTTC. It yields the protein CASSLRGPQSYEQYF. The genes are TRBV12-3 or TRBV12-4 and TRBJ2-7, with D perhaps matching TRBD1 or TRBD2 (5 bases each). The V and J ends lost 2 bases and 1 base respectively, with 12 bases between them. This CDR3 has 15 residues.

CDR3 protein: CASSYFRGRRGNIQYF. The CDR3 DNA reads TGTGCCAGCAGCTATTTCAGGGGGAGGAGGGGGAACATTCAGTACTTC. The chain carries TRBV3-1 and TRBJ2-4; tentatively, D is TRBD1 (7 bases). Per germline, CDR1 LGHDT and CDR2 YNNKEL (reference sequence). The CDR3 runs 16 residues. V was clipped by 5 bases and J by 7 bases, with 21 bases between them.

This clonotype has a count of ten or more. In DNA, the CDR3 is TGTGCCAGCAGTTTTACCGGGCCATCATCGGGAAATGAGCAGTTCTTC. Residues: CASSFTGPSSGNEQFF. This chain joins TRBV12-3 or TRBV12-4 and TRBJ2-1; TRBD2 is a possible D gene (5 bases). Trimming left V 3 bases short and J 7 bases short, with 19 bases between. This CDR3 region has 16 residues.

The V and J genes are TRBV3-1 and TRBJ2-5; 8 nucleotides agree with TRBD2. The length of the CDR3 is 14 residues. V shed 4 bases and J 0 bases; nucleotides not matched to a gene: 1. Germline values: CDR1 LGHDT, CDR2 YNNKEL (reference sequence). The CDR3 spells CASSRLANQETQYF. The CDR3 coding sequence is TGTGCCAGCAGCCGACTAGCGAACCAAGAGACCCAGTACTTC.

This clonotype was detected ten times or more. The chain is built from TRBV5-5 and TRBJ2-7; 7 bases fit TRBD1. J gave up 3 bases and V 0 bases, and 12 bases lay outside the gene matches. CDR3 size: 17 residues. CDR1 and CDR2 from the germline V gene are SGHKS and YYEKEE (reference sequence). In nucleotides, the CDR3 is TGTGCCAGCAGCTTGGGACAGGGAGAGCATACCTACTACGAGCAGTACTTC. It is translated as CASSLGQGEHTYYEQYF. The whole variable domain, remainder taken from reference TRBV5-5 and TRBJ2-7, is DAGVTQSPTHLIKTRGQQVTLRCSPISGHKSVSWYQQVLGQGPQFIFQYYEKEERGRGNFPDRFSARQFPNYSSELNVNALLLGDSALYLCASSLGQGEHTYYEQYFGPGTRLTVT.

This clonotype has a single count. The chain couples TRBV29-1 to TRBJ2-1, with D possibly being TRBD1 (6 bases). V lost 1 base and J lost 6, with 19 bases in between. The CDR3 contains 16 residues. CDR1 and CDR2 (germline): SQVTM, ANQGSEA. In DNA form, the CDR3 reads TGCAGCGTTGAAGGTAACTCACTACAGGGTAGCAATGAGCAGTTCTTC. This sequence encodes CSVEGNSLQGSNEQFF.

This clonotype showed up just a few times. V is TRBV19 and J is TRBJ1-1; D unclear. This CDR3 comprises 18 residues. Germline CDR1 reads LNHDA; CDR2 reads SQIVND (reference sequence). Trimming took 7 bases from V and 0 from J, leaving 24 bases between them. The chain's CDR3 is CASNPSVLGGPMNTEAFF. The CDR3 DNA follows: TGTGCCAGTAATCCTTCGGTCCTGGGCGGACCAATGAACACTGAAGCTTTCTTT.

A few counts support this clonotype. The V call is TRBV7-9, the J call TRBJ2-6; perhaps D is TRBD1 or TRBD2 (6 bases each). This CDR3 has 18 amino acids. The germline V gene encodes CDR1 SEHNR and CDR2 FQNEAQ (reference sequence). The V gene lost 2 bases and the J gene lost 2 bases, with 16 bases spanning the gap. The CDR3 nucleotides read TGTGCCAGCAGCTTATCGGGGGCTCTCCTGACTGGGGCCAACGTCCTGACTTTC. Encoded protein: CASSLSGALLTGANVLTF.